Below, 28 T cell receptor beta chains from the same sample are listed, as sequenced in a study of CD8+ T cells in alopecia areata. RNA was extracted and reverse transcribed into cDNA as the sequencing template. Produced via immunoSEQ multiplex PCR; TCRdb's table is partial and in-frame only. Altogether approximately 61,000 clones are present, around 96% being singletons, with the ten largest covering 20% to 30%. The sequencing here drew on CD8+ T cells sorted from blood, taken at week 0. The receptor source for this set is a human donor with alopecia areata.

The chain recombines TRBV4-3 with TRBJ1-2; no clear D gene. V lost 0 bases and J 7 bases, leaving 6 bases between the germline ends. Germline V gene sequence: CDR1 LGHNA, CDR2 YSLEER. The CDR3 is 12 residues long. CDR3 in DNA: TGCGCCAGCAGCCAAGATTGGTCTGGCTACACCTTC. Translating gives CASSQDWSGYTF.

The J gene is TRBJ1-2, the V gene TRBV29-1, with D perhaps TRBD1 (5 bases). The CDR3 contains 13 residues. The V end lost 8 bases, the J end lost 3 bases, and 16 bases lay between the germline ends. Germline values: CDR1 SQVTM, CDR2 ANQGSEA. This CDR3 is CSSRGGKDYGYTF. DNA of the CDR3: TGCAGCTCCCGCGGGGGTAAAGACTATGGCTACACCTTC. The full variable domain, completed using reference TRBV29-1 and TRBJ1-2, is SAVISQKPSRDICQRGTSLTIQCQVDSQVTMMFWYRQQPGQSLTLIATANQGSEATYESGFVIDKFPISRPNLTFSTLTVSNMSPEDSSIYLCSSRGGKDYGYTFGSGTRLTVV.

The rearrangement joins TRBV5-1 to TRBJ2-3, with 14 bases aligning to TRBD2. V was pared by 4 bases and J by 5 bases, with 3 bases of the junction left unmatched. Per the germline V gene, CDR1 is SGHRS and CDR2 is YFSETQ. The CDR3 covers 15 residues. The CDR3 protein is CASSPGTSGGDTQYF. CDR3 in DNA: TGCGCCAGCAGCCCCGGGACTAGCGGGGGAGATACGCAGTATTTT.

The J gene is TRBJ2-3, the V gene TRBV9, with 9 bases that match TRBD2. CDR1 is SGDLS and CDR2 is YYNGEE in the germline V gene. The trim removed 4 bases at V and 6 bases at J, leaving 12 bases unmatched. The CDR3 sequence is 16 residues long. This CDR3 is CASSSMTSGVFDTQYF. CDR3 nucleotides: TGTGCCAGCAGCTCGATGACTAGCGGCGTGTTCGATACGCAGTATTTT.

The chain joins TRBV4-3 to TRBJ2-1; a possible D gene is TRBD2 (5 bases). The length of the CDR3 is 14 residues. Trimming took off 1 base at V and 6 bases at J, with 10 bases between the two ends. Germline V CDR1 and CDR2: LGHNA, YSLEER. The CDR3 region is CASSQVGVANEQFF. As DNA, the CDR3 is TGCGCCAGCAGCCAAGTGGGAGTTGCCAATGAGCAGTTCTTC.

This chain connects TRBV11-2 to TRBJ2-7, with 7 nucleotides matching TRBD1. Trimming cost V 0 bases and J 9 bases; bases outside gene matches: 14. CDR1 is SGHAT, CDR2 FQNNGV, per germline. The CDR3 length is 16 residues. The CDR3 DNA reads as TGTGCCAGCAGCTTAGACCTTGTGGACAGGAACGAAGGGCAGTACTTC. This gives the protein CASSLDLVDRNEGQYF.

The V and J genes are TRBV7-9 and TRBJ2-5, with a possible D match to TRBD1 (5 bases). Germline V gene lookup returns CDR1 SEHNR and CDR2 FQNEAQ (reference sequence). V lost 2 bases to trimming and J lost 2 bases, with 9 bases between them. The CDR3 runs to 14 residues. This chain's CDR3 is CASSLSKGQETQYF. The CDR3, as DNA: TGTGCCAGCAGCTTATCAAAGGGGCAAGAGACCCAGTACTTC.

The chain is built from TRBV7-2 and TRBJ2-5; D unclear. The CDR3 is made up of 13 amino acids. The ends were cut back, 5 bases at V and 5 bases at J, with 12 bases in the middle. Germline CDR1 reads SGHTA; CDR2 reads FQGNSA. CDR3 amino acids: CASSLPPRETQYF. CDR3 bases: TGTGCCAGCAGCCTACCCCCCAGGGAGACCCAGTACTTC. The full variable domain, its missing parts supplied by reference TRBV7-2 and TRBJ2-5, is GAGVSQSPSNKVTEKGKDVELRCDPISGHTALYWYRQSLGQGLEFLIYFQGNSAPDKSGLPSDRFSAERTGGSVSTLTIQRTQQEDSAVYLCASSLPPRETQYFGPGTRLLVL.

CDR3 nucleotides: TGTGCCAGCAGAGAACAGGGTGTTTACGAGCAGTACTTC. Translation gives CASREQGVYEQYF. This chain connects TRBV28 to TRBJ2-7; maybe TRBD1 (6 bases). Germline V gene lookup returns CDR1 MDHEN and CDR2 SYDVKM. V lost 6 bases and J 4 bases, leaving 13 bases between the germline ends. The CDR3 loop spans 13 amino acids. Using reference TRBV28 and TRBJ2-7 for the parts outside the CDR3, the full variable domain is DVKVTQSSRYLVKRTGEKVFLECVQDMDHENMFWYRQDPGLGLRLIYFSYDVKMKEKGDIPEGYSVSREKKERFSLILESASTNQTSMYLCASREQGVYEQYFGPGTRLTVT.

This sequence joins TRBV7-9 and TRBJ2-1, with 10 bases that match TRBD1. Germline V CDR1 and CDR2: SEHNR, FQNEAQ (reference sequence). Trimming at V came to 6 bases and at J to 5 bases, leaving 7 bases not matched to a gene. CDR3 size: 15 residues. CDR3 in DNA: TGTGCCAGCAGTTCATGGGGACAGGGGCACAATGAGCAGTTCTTC. It translates to CASSSWGQGHNEQFF.

The rearrangement joins TRBV6-5 to TRBJ2-2; D ambiguous. V lost 2 bases and J lost 7, with 8 bases in between. CDR3 length: 13 amino acids. CDR1 and CDR2 (germline): MNHEY, SVGAGI. CDR3 sequence (DNA): TGTGCCAGCAGTTACGGCAGTGTCGGGGAGCTGTTTTTT. Translation gives CASSYGSVGELFF.

The chain uses TRBV4-1 and TRBJ2-3; D is unclear. Germline loops: CDR1 MGHRA, CDR2 YSYEKL. The CDR3 spans 15 residues. V was pared by 1 base and J by 1 base, with 9 bases between. Here the CDR3 reads CASSQVTTRTDTQYF. CDR3 nucleotide sequence: TGCGCCAGCAGCCAAGTAACGACACGCACAGATACGCAGTATTTT.

For the CDR3, the DNA is TGTGCCACCAGCAGAGATCTCAGTAATCAGCCCCAGCATTTT. Encoded protein: CATSRDLSNQPQHF. The chain joins TRBV15 to TRBJ1-5; D call uncertain. Germline V CDR1 and CDR2: LNHNV, YYDKDF (reference sequence). The CDR3 loop spans 14 amino acids. V was cut by 0 bases and J by 4 bases, with 7 bases left in between. Looking up the rest from reference TRBV15 and TRBJ1-5 gives the full variable domain: DAMVIQNPRYQVTQFGKPVTLSCSQTLNHNVMYWYQQKSSQAPKLLFHYYDKDFNNEADTPDNFQSRRPNTSFCFLDIRSPGLGDTAMYLCATSRDLSNQPQHFGDGTRLSIL.

The chain couples TRBV7-9 to TRBJ2-7; 8 nucleotides align to TRBD1. Germline V gene sequence: CDR1 SEHNR, CDR2 FQNEAQ (reference sequence). V lost 5 bases to trimming and J lost 2 bases; unmatched junction nucleotides: 2. CDR3 length: 13 residues. The CDR3 loop reads CASSGTGPYEQYF. The CDR3 nucleotides are TGTGCCAGCAGCGGGACAGGACCCTACGAGCAGTACTTC.

The V and J genes are TRBV12-5 and TRBJ2-1, with a possible D match to TRBD2 (7 bases). CDR1 is LGHNT, CDR2 FRNRAP, per germline. V was clipped by 7 bases and J by 7 bases, with 17 bases between them. The CDR3 runs to 14 residues. For the CDR3, the DNA is TGTGCTAGTGAAAGGGGGGGGCTCGAGAATGAGCAGTTCTTC. Translation: CASERGGLENEQFF.

This chain links TRBV5-1 with TRBJ2-3; the match to TRBD2 covers 9 bases. The CDR3 runs 17 residues. The J segment lost 10 bases and the V segment lost 0 bases, leaving 15 bases of the junction unmatched. Germline V gives CDR1 SGHRS, CDR2 YFSETQ. CDR3 sequence (DNA): TGCGCCAGCAGCTTGGCCCTAGCGGGGACTAGAGCACAGCCGCAGTATTTT. Its protein product is CASSLALAGTRAQPQYF. Filled out from reference TRBV5-1 and TRBJ2-3, the complete variable domain reads KAGVTQTPRYLIKTRGQQVTLSCSPISGHRSVSWYQQTPGQGLQFLFEYFSETQRNKGNFPGRFSGRQFSNSRSEMNVSTLELGDSALYLCASSLALAGTRAQPQYFGPGTRLTVL.

CDR3 sequence (DNA): TGTGCCAGCAGCCATTCCACCGGGGAGCTGTTTTTT. Amino acid sequence: CASSHSTGELFF. This rearrangement joins TRBV7-6 to TRBJ2-2; D remains unclear. The CDR3 consists of 12 residues. V lost 5 bases, J lost 4 bases, and 5 bases lay in between. Germline CDR1 is SGHVS and CDR2 is FNYEAQ.

The chain recombines TRBV27 with TRBJ2-1; the D gene could be TRBD1 or TRBD2 (5 bases each). Per germline, CDR1 MNHEY and CDR2 SMNVEV (reference sequence). V dropped 0 bases and J dropped 3 bases, with 12 bases sitting between them. The CDR3 is 16 amino acids. The CDR3 is CASSLSSGARYNEQFF. CDR3 DNA sequence: TGTGCCAGCAGTTTATCGTCCGGGGCCCGCTACAATGAGCAGTTCTTC.

The rearrangement links TRBV5-4 to TRBJ1-4; D gene unclear. Trimming cost V 0 bases and J 5 bases, with 11 bases left between them. CDR3 size: 15 residues. The V gene's germline CDR1 is SGHNT and CDR2 YYREEE (reference sequence). The CDR3 bases are TGTGCCAGCAGCTTGGATCGGCGACCGAATGAAAAACTGTTTTTT. Translation: CASSLDRRPNEKLFF. The full variable domain, completed using reference TRBV5-4 and TRBJ1-4, is ETGVTQSPTHLIKTRGQQVTLRCSSQSGHNTVSWYQQALGQGPQFIFQYYREEENGRGNFPPRFSGLQFPNYSSELNVNALELDDSALYLCASSLDRRPNEKLFFGSGTQLSVL.

Note on this clone: One junction end does not reproduce the germline sequence, and a read error may be involved. The rearrangement joins TRBV11-2 to TRBJ2-2, with 10 bases lining up with TRBD2. This CDR3 spans 19 amino acids. Germline V lookup: CDR1 SGHAT, CDR2 FQNNGV. CDR3: CASSLDALAGASNTGELFF. CDR3 nucleotide sequence: TGTGCCAGCAGCCTAGACGCCCTAGCGGGGGCTTCGAACACCGGGGAGCTGTTTTTT.

This clone showed up just once. V and J are TRBV13 and TRBJ2-7; D not resolved. Trimming shortened V by 5 bases and J by 0 bases, and 14 bases separated the two germline ends. Germline lookup yields CDR1 PRHDT and CDR2 FYEKMQ (reference sequence). The CDR3 is 15 residues long. The chain's CDR3 is CASSLRLTSSYEQYF. The CDR3 nucleotides are TGTGCCAGCAGCCTAAGATTAACGAGCTCCTACGAGCAGTACTTC.

V gene TRBV11-2 combines with J gene TRBJ1-2; 10 bases agree with TRBD1. From germline, CDR1 is SGHAT and CDR2 FQNNGV. V trimming: 7 bases; J trimming: 3 bases; junction bases outside the gene matches: 5. This CDR3 has 14 residues. The CDR3 region is CASTVGQGDYGYTF. The CDR3 nucleotides are TGTGCCAGCACAGTAGGACAGGGGGACTATGGCTACACCTTC.

The chain uses TRBV7-9 and TRBJ1-1, with 9 bases matching TRBD1. J lost 3 bases, V lost 5 bases, and 7 bases had no gene match. The CDR3 contains 15 residues. Looked up from germline, CDR1 is SEHNR and CDR2 is FQNEAQ (reference sequence). The CDR3 loop is CASSQGQGQYTEAFF. The CDR3 bases are TGTGCCAGCAGCCAGGGACAGGGCCAATACACTGAAGCTTTCTTT. The full variable domain, in which reference TRBV7-9 and TRBJ1-1 provide the parts outside the CDR3, is DTGVSQNPRHKITKRGQNVTFRCDPISEHNRLYWYRQTLGQGPEFLTYFQNEAQLEKSRLLSDRFSAERPKGSFSTLEIQRTEQGDSAMYLCASSQGQGQYTEAFFGQGTRLTVV.

The gene calls are TRBV29-1 and TRBJ2-7; D possibly corresponds to TRBD1 (5 bases). The V end was cut by 2 bases, the J end by 2 bases, with 10 bases between. CDR3 length: 13 residues. CDR1 is SQVTM and CDR2 is ANQGSEA in the germline V gene. CDR3 DNA: TGCAGCGTTGAATCCAGGGAACCCTACGAGCAGTACTTC. This encodes CSVESREPYEQYF.

The J gene is TRBJ2-2, the V gene TRBV5-1, with no clear D. Trimming removed 4 bases from V and 5 bases from J, with 9 bases in between. The CDR3 is 13 residues long. Germline lookup yields CDR1 SGHRS and CDR2 YFSETQ. In DNA form, the CDR3 reads TGCGCCAGCAGCCCGGAGAATACCGGGGAGCTGTTTTTT. Residues: CASSPENTGELFF.

The CDR3 loop is CSVEGVAAFF. The CDR3 DNA reads as TGCAGCGTTGAAGGGGTCGCAGCTTTCTTT. The chain is built from TRBV29-1 and TRBJ1-1; D is ambiguous. The V gene lost 1 base and the J gene lost 10 bases, with 7 bases spanning the gap. Per the germline V gene, CDR1 is SQVTM and CDR2 is ANQGSEA. There are 10 residues in the CDR3.

The rearrangement links TRBV4-3 to TRBJ2-3; 10 positions agree with TRBD2. CDR3 length: 17 amino acids. The germline gives CDR1 LGHNA, CDR2 YSLEER. Trimming cost V 4 bases and J 2 bases; bases outside gene matches: 9. The DNA for the CDR3 is TGCGCCAGCAGCCCGGGGATTAGCGGGGGGCCCACAGATACGCAGTATTTT. Translated: CASSPGISGGPTDTQYF.

The chain has TRBV7-9 and TRBJ2-7; unclear D gene. Germline V gives CDR1 SEHNR, CDR2 FQNEAQ (reference sequence). The CDR3 runs 14 residues. The ends were cut back, 5 bases at V and 2 bases at J, with 13 bases in the middle. In DNA, the CDR3 is TGTGCCAGCAGCCCAGTTATGCCGCCCTACGAGCAGTACTTC. This codes for CASSPVMPPYEQYF.